Given below is one T cell receptor beta chain in context. Source study methods: Nucleated cell number was recorded as an estimate derived from reference gene primer amplification. TCRdb's copy holds only in-frame clones and misses some; the assay was immunoSEQ multiplex PCR. V and J calls and clone size are copied from that table; D and trimming were computed from the DNA. The data hold around 340,000 clones, with roughly 85% observed a single time. This specimen belongs to a study of blood T cell repertoires in COVID-19. The CDR3 extends over 16 amino acids. Germline V gene lookup returns CDR1 SGDLS and CDR2 YYNGEE. V dropped 0 bases and J dropped 7; count of bases not matched to a gene: 8. Recruits, aged roughly 18 to 89 years, lived in 20 to 30 US areas.

The genes are TRBV9 and TRBJ2-1, with 9 bases matching TRBD2. The source is a middle-aged woman with acute COVID-19. What was sequenced was PBMCs or T cells enriched from blood (not recorded which). The CDR3 DNA sequence: TGTGCCAGCAGCGTAGATGGTAGCGGGAGAGGGAATGAGCAGTTCTTC. Its translation: CASSVDGSGRGNEQFF.